This TCR beta chain was captured by sequencing in a study of T cells after yellow fever vaccination. Study information: Each low-cell-number fraction was prepared by means of SMART-Seq v4 Ultra Low Input.

V gave up 5 bases and J gave up 6 bases, with 15 bases separating them. The CDR3 is 14 amino acids. Germline-derived CDR1 and CDR2 are SGHVS and FQNEAQ. Researchers made TCR cDNA using 5'RACE template switching, and this step added a universal primer site and UMIs. Each CDR3 protein is one row after TCRdb ran MiXCR on the 5' RACE reads. The data show about 180,000 distinct CDR3 sequences, approximately 6.2% seen once. Comments on this clonotype: Its target is unknown.

Study observations and caveats: Secondary responses were weaker yet peaked faster, day 5 versus 15. The study re-detected most primary-vaccination clones after the booster (roughly 95% CD4, 88% CD8).

This material consisted of CD4+ T cells sorted from PBMCs, taken on the day of the first yellow fever vaccination. The TCR comes from a man in his late teens or twenties who received the YFV17D yellow fever vaccine. The chain employs TRBV7-8 and TRBJ2-3; D is undetermined. The CDR3 reads CASSPRDSRDTQYF. The DNA for the CDR3 is TGTGCCAGCAGCCCCCGAGACTCCAGGGATACGCAGTATTTT.